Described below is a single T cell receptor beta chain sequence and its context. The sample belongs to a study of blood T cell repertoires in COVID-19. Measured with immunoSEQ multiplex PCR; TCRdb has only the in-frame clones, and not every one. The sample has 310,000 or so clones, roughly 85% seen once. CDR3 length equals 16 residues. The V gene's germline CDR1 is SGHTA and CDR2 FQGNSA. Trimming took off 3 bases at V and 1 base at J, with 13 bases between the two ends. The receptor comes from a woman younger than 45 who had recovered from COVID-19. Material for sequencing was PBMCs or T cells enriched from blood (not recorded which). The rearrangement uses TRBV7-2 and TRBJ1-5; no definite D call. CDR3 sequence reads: CASSLSGQRSNQPQHF. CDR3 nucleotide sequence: TGTGCCAGCAGCTTGTCTGGGCAGAGAAGCAATCAGCCCCAGCATTTT.